The 15 T cell receptor beta chains below all came from one sample that was sequenced in a study of early T cells in non-severe SARS-CoV-2 infection. TCRdb analysed the 5' RACE reads with MiXCR anew, one entry per CDR3 protein. The sample holds tens of thousands of distinct CDR3 sequences, 9% to 10% seen once. This sample comprised whole blood, obtained at baseline. These receptors all stem from an adult who was a healthcare worker with PCR-confirmed SARS-CoV-2 infection or an uninfected control (not recorded which).

This clonotype was counted a few times. V gene TRBV19 combines with J gene TRBJ2-3; TRBD2 might be the D (5 bases). The CDR3 contains 14 residues. CDR1 and CDR2 from the germline V gene are LNHDA and SQIVND (reference sequence). V was pared by 8 bases and J by 1 base, with 13 bases between. The CDR3 sequence is CASAGPEGTDTQYF. The CDR3 coding sequence is TGTGCCAGTGCGGGTCCGGAGGGCACAGATACGCAGTATTTT.

There are a few counts of this clonotype. A read error may account for a junction end that differs from germline. CDR3 DNA sequence: TGTGTCAGCAGCCAAGGGACTAGCGGATGGGCAGATACGCAGTATTTT. Encoded protein: CVSSQGTSGWADTQYF. The chain recombines TRBV4-2 with TRBJ2-3; 11 bases match TRBD2. CDR1 is LGHNA and CDR2 is YNFKEQ in the germline V gene. The CDR3 contains 16 residues.

This clonotype was counted ten times or more. The chain links TRBV14 to TRBJ2-1, with 11 bases identical to TRBD2. This CDR3 contains 14 residues. Germline V gene sequence: CDR1 SGHDN, CDR2 FVKESK. The J segment lost 15 bases and the V segment lost 2 bases, leaving 9 bases of the junction unmatched. In nucleotides, the CDR3 is TGTGCCAGCAGCCAATTAGCGGGAGGGTCTTCGGCGTTCTTC. Its translation: CASSQLAGGSSAFF.

The chain employs TRBV7-2 and TRBJ2-1; weak D call: TRBD2 (6 bases). V dropped 3 bases and J dropped 1 base, with 10 bases sitting between them. This CDR3 is 15 amino acids long. Germline V lookup: CDR1 SGHTA, CDR2 FQGNSA. CDR3 DNA sequence: TGTGCCAGCAGCTTCAGACTAGGATCCTACAATGAGCAGTTCTTC. Translated, it gives CASSFRLGSYNEQFF.

The chain combines TRBV3-1 with TRBJ1-1; D ambiguous. V was trimmed by 0 bases and J by 0 bases, leaving 5 bases between them. This CDR3 has 14 amino acids. Per germline, CDR1 LGHDT and CDR2 YNNKEL (reference sequence). This CDR3 reads CASSQDRVNTEAFF. The CDR3 nucleotides are TGTGCCAGCAGCCAAGATCGGGTGAACACTGAAGCTTTCTTT.

This clonotype has only a few counts. This rearrangement joins TRBV29-1 to TRBJ2-1; 7 bases match TRBD2. The V segment lost 6 bases and the J segment 4 bases; nucleotides outside the gene matches: 12. Germline CDR1 reads SQVTM; CDR2 reads ANQGSEA. The CDR3 loop spans 15 amino acids. This CDR3 is CSVLIWDYPYNEQFF. For the CDR3, the DNA is TGCAGCGTCCTGATCTGGGACTATCCATACAATGAGCAGTTCTTC.

This clonotype showed up many times. The CDR3 coding sequence is TGCAGTGCTAAATCGAATGAGCAGTTCTTC. Protein: CSAKSNEQFF. The chain combines TRBV20-1 with TRBJ2-1, with D uncertain. Germline V lookup: CDR1 DFQATT, CDR2 SNEGSKA (reference sequence). This CDR3 contains 10 residues. Trimming took off 4 bases at V and 7 bases at J, with 5 bases between the two ends.

This clonotype was recorded at least ten times. The chain recombines TRBV30 with TRBJ1-1; no clear D gene. The germline V gene encodes CDR1 GTSNPN and CDR2 SVGIG (reference sequence). Trimming removed 3 bases from V and 1 base from J, with 15 bases in between. CDR3 size: 15 residues. CDR3 sequence reads: CAWSAGTPGNTEAFF. CDR3 DNA: TGTGCCTGGAGCGCCGGCACTCCCGGGAACACTGAAGCTTTCTTT.

This clonotype was seen more than once but under ten times. The V gene is TRBV12-3 or TRBV12-4, the J gene TRBJ1-4; D is unresolved. Trimming left V 6 bases short and J 7 bases short, with 18 bases between. The CDR3 is 15 residues long. The CDR3 region has the DNA TGTGCCAGCAGCCCCCGGACGCCTGGTCGTGAAAAACTGTTTTTT. Residues: CASSPRTPGREKLFF.

In its sample, this clonotype was seen a few times. The chain employs TRBV4-2 and TRBJ1-2; TRBD1 matches 7 bases. The length of the CDR3 is 16 residues. Germline V CDR1 and CDR2: LGHNA, YNFKEQ. Losses at the gene ends were 0 bases for V and 3 bases for J; bases not matched to a gene: 7. The CDR3 is CASSQELLGTDYGYTF. CDR3 coding DNA: TGTGCCAGCAGCCAAGAACTTCTTGGGACAGACTATGGCTACACCTTC.

This clonotype was detected a few times. The chain couples TRBV10-3 to TRBJ2-7, with TRBD2 identical over 8 bases. The germline gives CDR1 ENHRY, CDR2 SYGVKD. The CDR3 is 12 residues long. The junction had 2 bases not matched to a gene; V was cut back by 6 bases and J by 4 bases. The CDR3 nucleotides are TGTGCCATCAGCGAGCGGGAGTACGAGCAGTACTTC. Amino acid sequence: CAISEREYEQYF.

This clonotype was recorded a few times. CDR3 loop: CASSEFQLGSPLHF. In DNA form, the CDR3 reads TGTGCCAGCAGTGAGTTTCAGCTTGGATCACCCCTCCACTTT. The V gene is TRBV2, the J gene TRBJ1-6; D uncertain. The germline CDR1 and CDR2 sequences are SNHLY and FYNNEI. Deletions cut 3 bases from V and 10 bases from J, with 13 bases between. This CDR3 contains 14 residues. The entire variable domain, with the rest obtained from reference TRBV2 and TRBJ1-6, is as follows: EPEVTQTPSHQVTQMGQEVILRCVPISNHLYFYWYRQILGQKVEFLVSFYNNEISEKSEIFDDQFSVERPDGSNFTLKIRSTKLEDSAMYFCASSEFQLGSPLHFGNGTRLTVT.

This clonotype was observed at least ten times. The chain couples TRBV12-3 or TRBV12-4 to TRBJ1-1; D gene unclear. The CDR3 runs 13 residues. V lost 4 bases and J lost 4, with 10 bases in between. CDR3 DNA sequence: TGTGCCAGCAGTTCAAGACGAGGCACTGAAGCTTTCTTT. It translates to CASSSRRGTEAFF.

The chain couples TRBV29-1 to TRBJ1-1; D gene ambiguous. Per germline, CDR1 SQVTM and CDR2 ANQGSEA. Trimming removed 4 bases at V and 4 bases at J, with 13 bases between. The CDR3 runs to 13 residues. The CDR3 spells CSVGSASSTEAFF. The CDR3 DNA reads as TGCAGCGTTGGCTCGGCCAGCTCCACTGAAGCTTTCTTT.

This clonotype was recorded many times. This sequence joins TRBV4-3 and TRBJ2-7, with unresolved D. The CDR3 has 13 residues. CDR1 is LGHNA and CDR2 is YSLEER in the germline V gene. The V and J ends lost 4 bases and 0 bases respectively, with 7 bases between them. Written as DNA, the CDR3 is TGCGCCAGCAGCCCCGGGCCCTCCTACGAGCAGTACTTC. It translates to CASSPGPSYEQYF.